This T cell receptor beta chain was sequenced during a study of cytomegalovirus exposure and HLA in healthy donors. PCR primers comprised 60 Vbeta and 13 Jbeta primers. TCRdb's table, derived via immunoSEQ multiplex PCR, lists solely in-frame clones and lacks some. The sample lists about 83,000 clones, about four fifths occurring once. Whole-study findings and limits: According to reports, the classifier identified cytomegalovirus status with high specificity and sensitivity. A missense variant in DCLRE1C was later tied to TCR beta V- and J-gene trimming.

V shed 0 bases and J shed 1 base, with 10 bases lying between them. The germline V gene encodes CDR1 SGDLS and CDR2 YYNGEE. The CDR3 sequence is 15 residues long. Concerning this clone itself: Its antigen is undetermined.

V is TRBV9 and J is TRBJ1-1, with a tentative D call TRBD1 (5 bases). The source material was PBMCs. The receptor was isolated from a woman between 25 and 40 years old in good health and CMV-seronegative. The CDR3 loop is CASSVEEGRNTEAFF. The DNA for the CDR3 is TGTGCCAGCAGCGTAGAGGAGGGGAGGAACACTGAAGCTTTCTTT.